This is a list of T cell receptor beta chains from one sample in a study of neurological immune-mediated disorders. TCRdb itself ran the 5' RACE reads through MiXCR, one entry per CDR3 protein. Here the sample spans about 25,000 distinct CDR3 sequences, around 3.2% being singletons. The sample consisted of PBMCs. The receptors shown here come from a woman in her thirties with multiple sclerosis. CDR3s leave out the opening cysteine and the closing phenylalanine or tryptophan. Each record gives: CDR3 length, clone size, J gene, V gene, CDR3 protein. Rows give clone size only sometimes, using once, few, many, or a class for an expanded clone.

>14|many|TRBJ2-7|TRBV5-1
ASRSASGTATYEQY
>10|many|TRBJ2-3|TRBV12-3/TRBV12-4
ASGIQGFTQY
>12|NA|TRBJ1-1|TRBV7-9
ASSLGAGSTEAF
>14|many|TRBJ1-5|TRBV2
ASSPGARGSNQPQH
>10|many|TRBJ1-1|TRBV20-1
SAEVVNTEAF
>10|many|TRBJ1-2|TRBV20-1
SLGQGGDGYT
>11|many|TRBJ2-5|TRBV7-2
ASSLSTQETQY
>13|many|TRBJ1-2|TRBV28
ASSPPRGSNYGYT
>12|many|TRBJ2-7|TRBV4-3
ASSQERVAYEQY
>14|many|TRBJ1-6|TRBV12-3/TRBV12-4
ASSSTGTGYNSPLH
>13|many|TRBJ1-2|TRBV5-1
ASSTGGQASYGYT
>14|NA|TRBJ2-7|TRBV21-1
ASSKALSGRGCEQY
>12|many|TRBJ1-5|TRBV27
ASSWKGAGQPQN
>13|few|TRBJ2-7|TRBV7-2
ASSRPGALSYEQY
>12|many|TRBJ1-4|TRBV12-3/TRBV12-4
ASREGPTNEKLF
>12|many|TRBJ1-3|TRBV5-1
ASSSGASGNTIY
>11|NA|TRBJ2-5|TRBV28
AGSPGLLETQY
>15|many|TRBJ1-6|TRBV3-1
ASSQEVGQGPNSPLN
>12|many|TRBJ2-7|TRBV5-1
ASSLNGAIYEQY
>11|many|TRBJ2-1|TRBV6-5
ASSPGPWSYQF
>12|many|TRBJ2-4|TRBV6-2/TRBV6-3
ASSYVLAGDIQY
>11|many|TRBJ2-5|TRBV5-1
ASSLVPQETQY
>11|many|TRBJ2-7|TRBV7-2
ASSLDGGDEQY